A single sample is the source of the 15 T cell receptor beta chains below, sequenced in a study of T-cell memory formation after mild COVID-19. From the 5' RACE reads, TCRdb called clonotypes with MiXCR, one entry per CDR3 protein. The sample has about 560,000 distinct CDR3 sequences; 20% to 25% are singletons. Specimen: PBMCs or a T cell subset sorted from them (not recorded which). The receptors stem from an adult woman who had mild COVID-19 (a few samples of this study predate the infection). Cell type and time point are not known.

This clonotype was observed a few times. The V and J genes are TRBV7-3 and TRBJ1-6; 9 bases are a match to TRBD1. J was trimmed by 10 bases and V by 5 bases; bases with no gene match: 6. The CDR3 consists of 14 residues. Germline V gene sequence: CDR1 SGHTA, CDR2 FQGTGA. CDR3: CASSPTGGSSPLHF. CDR3 DNA: TGTGCCAGCAGCCCTACAGGGGGCTCGTCACCCCTCCACTTT. The variable domain in full, completed from reference TRBV7-3 and TRBJ1-6, reads GAGVSQTPSNKVTEKGKYVELRCDPISGHTALYWYRQSLGQGPEFLIYFQGTGAADDSGLPNDRFFAVRPEGSVSTLKIQRTERGDSAVYLCASSPTGGSSPLHFGNGTRLTVT.

This chain connects TRBV30 to TRBJ2-7; 7 nucleotides line up with TRBD2. Losses at the gene ends were 3 bases for V and 0 bases for J; bases not matched to a gene: 2. The CDR3 has 13 residues. Germline assignment: CDR1 GTSNPN and CDR2 SVGIG (reference sequence). CDR3 coding DNA: TGTGCCTGGAGCCTAGCGGACTCCTACGAGCAGTACTTC. Residues: CAWSLADSYEQYF.

This clonotype was seen a few times. The V call is TRBV2, the J call TRBJ2-1, with D unresolved. CDR1 is SNHLY and CDR2 is FYNNEI in the germline V gene. The CDR3 has 13 amino acids. The germline V and J ends were trimmed by 8 bases and 8 bases, with 16 bases remaining between them. Here the CDR3 reads CASEANLRDEQFF. Here the CDR3 DNA reads TGTGCCAGCGAGGCAAACCTCCGGGATGAGCAGTTCTTC.

This chain connects TRBV7-2 to TRBJ2-5; 11 bases fit TRBD1. V was pared by 5 bases and J by 5 bases, with 7 bases of the junction left unmatched. This CDR3 contains 15 residues. From germline, CDR1 is SGHTA and CDR2 FQGNSA. CDR3 sequence (DNA): TGTGCCAGCAGCAACCGGGACAGGGGGGAGGAGACCCAGTACTTC. As protein: CASSNRDRGEETQYF.

V usage is TRBV12-3 or TRBV12-4 and J usage is TRBJ2-4, with 9 bases identical to TRBD1. Trimming took 5 bases from V and 13 from J; bases not matched to a gene: 6. The CDR3 spans 12 residues. CDR3 amino acids: CASSRTGEPQYF. Here the CDR3 DNA reads TGTGCCAGCAGTCGGACAGGGGAACCCCAGTACTTC.

The V gene is TRBV6-5, the J gene TRBJ1-4; D remains unclear. This CDR3 contains 15 residues. CDR1 is MNHEY and CDR2 is SVGAGI in the germline V gene. Deletions cut 3 bases from V and 4 bases from J, with 12 bases between. This CDR3 is CASSYSLRGNEKLFF. The CDR3 DNA reads TGTGCCAGCAGTTATTCGCTACGGGGTAATGAAAAACTGTTTTTT.

The rearrangement joins TRBV5-6 to TRBJ2-5; 11 bases are shared with TRBD1. Germline V gene data show CDR1 as SGHDT and CDR2 as YYEEEE. The CDR3 spans 16 residues. Trimming at V came to 5 bases and at J to 1 base, leaving 7 bases not matched to a gene. CDR3 sequence reads: CASSSPGQGVQETQYF. The CDR3 nucleotides are TGTGCCAGCAGTTCGCCGGGACAGGGGGTCCAAGAGACCCAGTACTTC.

This clonotype was counted between two and nine times. The chain uses TRBV7-9 and TRBJ1-5; D might be TRBD1 (6 bases). Deletions cut 1 base from V and 1 base from J, with 11 bases between. The CDR3 consists of 16 residues. From germline, CDR1 is SEHNR and CDR2 FQNEAQ (reference sequence). The CDR3 sequence: CASSLGTGLSNQPQHF. The CDR3 DNA follows: TGTGCCAGCAGCTTAGGAACAGGGTTGAGCAATCAGCCCCAGCATTTT.

This clonotype was recorded a few times. The chain carries TRBV7-9 and TRBJ2-3; 10 bases fit TRBD2. CDR3 length: 15 residues. With V trimmed by 5 bases and J by 1 base, 3 bases remained unmatched. Germline assignment: CDR1 SEHNR and CDR2 FQNEAQ (reference sequence). CDR3 sequence reads: CASSHGTSGTDTQYF. The CDR3 coding sequence is TGTGCCAGCAGCCATGGGACTAGCGGCACAGATACGCAGTATTTT.

The chain recombines TRBV6-6 with TRBJ2-7; 8 bases line up with TRBD2. CDR3 length equals 15 residues. The J segment lost 0 bases and the V segment lost 8 bases, leaving 9 bases of the junction unmatched. Germline V gene sequence: CDR1 MNHNY, CDR2 SVGAGI (reference sequence). CDR3 nucleotides: TGTGCCAGCTGGGATAGCGGGGTTAGCTCCTACGAGCAGTACTTC. It encodes CASWDSGVSSYEQYF.

The V call is TRBV19, the J call TRBJ2-2; D is possibly TRBD2 (5 bases). The CDR3 is made up of 18 amino acids. Germline V gene data show CDR1 as LNHDA and CDR2 as SQIVND (reference sequence). With 3 bases removed from V and 4 bases from J, the gap between germline ends came to 21 bases. CDR3 sequence reads: CASSITLGPGEGTGELFF. CDR3 DNA: TGTGCCAGTAGTATCACCCTCGGGCCCGGGGAAGGCACCGGGGAGCTGTTTTTT.

This chain uses TRBV15 with TRBJ1-2; weak D call: TRBD1 (6 bases). Germline V gene data show CDR1 as LNHNV and CDR2 as YYDKDF (reference sequence). The CDR3 spans 16 residues. Trimming pared 0 bases from V and 3 bases from J, leaving 14 bases between. The CDR3 DNA follows: TGTGCCACCAGCAGAGATCTGGGGGCTTCAGACTATGGCTACACCTTC. It translates to CATSRDLGASDYGYTF.

Only a few counts were recorded for this clonotype. The chain is built from TRBV9 and TRBJ2-7, with unresolved D. The CDR3 is 13 residues long. Trimming removed 4 bases from V and 4 bases from J, with 12 bases in between. Germline V CDR1 and CDR2: SGDLS, YYNGEE. CDR3 sequence (DNA): TGTGCCAGCAGCCCTATCTACGGTTACGAGCAGTACTTC. Residues: CASSPIYGYEQYF.

A few counts support this clonotype. J is TRBJ2-7 and V is TRBV6-2 or TRBV6-3; D gene uncertain. The CDR3 runs to 13 residues. Germline V lookup: CDR1 MNHEY, CDR2 SVGEGT. V was pared by 0 bases and J by 7 bases, with 10 bases between. The CDR3 loop reads CASSYSSLGEQYF. The CDR3 DNA sequence: TGTGCCAGCAGTTACTCGAGCCTTGGGGAGCAGTACTTC.

The chain has TRBV7-9 and TRBJ2-7; 7 bases agree with TRBD1. The V gene's germline CDR1 is SEHNR and CDR2 FQNEAQ (reference sequence). The CDR3 has 14 residues. V was pared by 8 bases and J by 2 bases, with 9 bases of the junction left unmatched. CDR3 coding DNA: TGTGCCAGCGGACCGGGACAGAGCCCCTACGAGCAGTACTTC. Protein: CASGPGQSPYEQYF.